This T cell receptor (beta chain) was recorded in a study of OX40 agonist ivuxolimab in advanced cancers. The CDR3 consists of 11 residues. Trimming stripped 5 bases from V and 9 bases from J, with 5 bases between. CDR1 SGHNT and CDR2 YENEEA come from the germline V gene. A word on this clone: Its antigen is not known.

Overall study results and limits: Among T cells, CD8+ cells averaged more expanded clones than CD4+ cells.

Profiling relied on immunoSEQ multiplex PCR, and the TCRdb table lists in-frame clones only, not all of them. The data hold around 84,000 clones, with 94% observed a single time. Sequenced here: CD4+ or CD8+ T cells sorted from blood, sampled in a trial of the OX40 agonist ivuxolimab. The TCR originated in an adult with an advanced solid tumor such as melanoma, head and neck, liver or kidney cancer. This rearrangement joins TRBV11-3 to TRBJ1-6, with D tentatively TRBD1 (5 bases). For the CDR3, the DNA is TGTGCCAGCAGCGGGGGTTCACCCCTCCACTTT. Its translation: CASSGGSPLHF.